This T cell receptor (beta chain) derives from a study of blood T cell repertoires in COVID-19. This CDR3 spans 16 amino acids. Produced via immunoSEQ multiplex PCR; TCRdb's table is partial and in-frame only. Of around 300,000 clones in the sample, roughly 87% are singletons; the top ten hold 6% to 6.5%. This clone was found once. This study enrolled people aged roughly 18 to 100 from about 24 US geographic areas. Sequenced: PBMCs or T cells enriched from blood (not recorded which). The chain joins TRBV21-1 to TRBJ2-1; no DNA check was done on the table's D call, TRBD1. TRBV21-1 is designated a pseudogene. The receptor was isolated from a woman between 35 and 50 years old who had recovered from COVID-19. The chain's CDR3 is CASSNSGQGGYNEQFF. The CDR3 region has the DNA TGTGCCAGCAGCAATTCGGGACAGGGTGGCTACAATGAGCAGTTCTTC.